The 30 T cell receptor beta chains below were found in one sample sequenced in a study of T cells in Graves' hyperthyroidism and ophthalmopathy. There were TCR beta CDR3 regions amplified from RNA transcripts. During a first-round RT-PCR of the TCR CDR3, the HTBI primer set was used. MiXCR was run by TCRdb on the multiplex PCR reads, yielding one entry per CDR3 protein. The data show some 210,000 distinct CDR3 sequences, with approximately 17% seen just once and under 65% held by the top ten. Input material: blood. The origin of the receptors is a man aged 45-65 years with Graves' hyperthyroidism.

This clonotype came up many times. The V gene is TRBV18, the J gene TRBJ2-7, with D tentatively TRBD1 (5 bases). The CDR3 is made up of 14 amino acids. CDR1 is KGHSH and CDR2 is LQKENI in the germline V gene. The V end lost 3 bases, the J end lost 4 bases, and 13 bases lay between the germline ends. The chain's CDR3 is CASSPPSDRYEQYF. CDR3 DNA: TGTGCCAGCTCACCGCCTAGTGACAGATACGAGCAGTACTTC.

This clonotype was seen a handful of times. This chain links TRBV5-1 with TRBJ2-7; D remains ambiguous. Trimming left V 1 base short and J 3 bases short, with 14 bases between. The CDR3 has 15 amino acids. CDR1 is SGHRS, CDR2 YFSETQ, per germline. In DNA form, the CDR3 reads TGCGCCAGCAGCTTGAATTCTGGGGAAGTCTACGAGCAGTACTTC. It specifies CASSLNSGEVYEQYF.

This clonotype was picked up many times. An end of the junction does not agree with germline; a read error may underlie this. The rearrangement uses TRBV20-1 and TRBJ2-1; the match to TRBD2 covers 13 bases. The V gene's germline CDR1 is DFQATT and CDR2 SNEGSKA (reference sequence). The CDR3 contains 14 residues. Here the CDR3 reads CSAALAGGYTEQFF. The DNA for the CDR3 is TGCAGTGCTGCACTAGCGGGAGGGTACACTGAGCAGTTCTTC.

This clonotype was detected many times. The chain recombines TRBV5-1 with TRBJ2-5, with D perhaps TRBD1 (6 bases). The V and J ends lost 2 bases and 3 bases respectively, with 11 bases between them. Germline values: CDR1 SGHRS, CDR2 YFSETQ. CDR3 length: 14 amino acids. DNA for the CDR3: TGCGCCAGCAGCTTTGGGGACACAAAAGAGACCCAGTACTTC. Protein sequence: CASSFGDTKETQYF.

This clonotype occurred many times. V and J are TRBV2 and TRBJ2-1, with D tentatively TRBD1 or TRBD2 (5 bases each). The CDR3 sequence is 16 residues long. The germline gives CDR1 SNHLY, CDR2 FYNNEI. Trimming shortened V by 7 bases and J by 4 bases, and 20 bases separated the two germline ends. CDR3 bases: TGTGCCAGCACCCTGGGGGTAGCAACGGTATACAATGAGCAGTTCTTC. Translated, it gives CASTLGVATVYNEQFF.

This clonotype was detected ten times or more. The V gene is TRBV15, the J gene TRBJ2-1, with no clear D. Germline CDR1 is LNHNV and CDR2 is YYDKDF (reference sequence). The CDR3 covers 13 residues. Deletions cut 0 bases from V and 7 bases from J, with 7 bases between. The CDR3 nucleotides read TGTGCCACCAGCAGAGATGGCGGTAATGAGCAGTTCTTC. Its protein product is CATSRDGGNEQFF.

This clonotype was observed many times. This chain connects TRBV12-3 or TRBV12-4 to TRBJ1-1; no firm D call. The CDR3 covers 14 residues. The V end was cut by 5 bases, the J end by 0 bases, with 10 bases between. CDR3 in DNA: TGTGCCAGCAGTCCCCCCGGCGTGAACACTGAAGCTTTCTTT. Its protein product is CASSPPGVNTEAFF.

This chain links TRBV3-1 with TRBJ2-3; TRBD2 agrees at 9 bases. The J segment lost 1 base and the V segment lost 0 bases, leaving 5 bases of the junction unmatched. The germline V gene has CDR1 LGHDT and CDR2 YNNKEL (reference sequence). There are 17 residues in the CDR3. The CDR3 DNA is TGTGCCAGCAGCCAAGATGTGGTAGCGGGGGGCACAGATACGCAGTATTTT. It specifies CASSQDVVAGGTDTQYF.

The sample holds many counts of this clonotype. J is TRBJ1-1 and V is TRBV18, with 7 bases aligning to TRBD1. V dropped 3 bases and J dropped 5; count of bases not matched to a gene: 9. In germline, CDR1 is KGHSH, CDR2 LQKENI. The CDR3 length is 15 residues. The CDR3 region is CASSPQTGTETEAFF. In DNA form, the CDR3 reads TGTGCCAGCTCACCGCAGACAGGGACGGAAACTGAAGCTTTCTTT.

This clonotype occurred many times. The chain combines TRBV10-3 with TRBJ1-1; TRBD1 agrees at 9 bases. The ends lost 7 bases at V and 10 bases at J; junction bases unmatched: 7. CDR1 is ENHRY, CDR2 SYGVKD, per germline. The CDR3 has 12 residues. CDR3 amino acids: CAIKGQGISAFF. Written as DNA, the CDR3 is TGTGCCATCAAGGGACAGGGAATATCAGCTTTCTTT.

This clonotype appeared many times. The chain uses TRBV5-1 and TRBJ2-7; TRBD1 matches at 12 bases. CDR1 is SGHRS, CDR2 YFSETQ, per germline. The CDR3 has 15 amino acids. Germline trimming cut 0 bases from V and 6 bases from J; bases unmatched to any gene: 4. CDR3 DNA sequence: TGCGCCAGCAGCTTGGTGGGACAGGGGGCTCTCGAGCAGTACTTC. The encoded protein is CASSLVGQGALEQYF.

This rearrangement joins TRBV12-3 or TRBV12-4 to TRBJ2-7; 7 bases match TRBD1. This CDR3 is 13 amino acids long. V lost 6 bases and J lost 5; bases outside the gene matches: 7. This CDR3 reads CASSLRGLNEQYF. CDR3 in DNA: TGTGCCAGCAGCCTCAGGGGGTTGAACGAGCAGTACTTC.

This clonotype was counted many times. The chain carries TRBV3-1 and TRBJ2-2, with 12 bases lining up with TRBD2. CDR3 length equals 16 residues. Unmatched junction bases numbered 6, after V lost 4 bases and J lost 6 bases. CDR1 is LGHDT and CDR2 is YNNKEL in the germline V gene (reference sequence). For the CDR3, the DNA is TGTGCCAGCAGCCCTTTGACTAGCGGGAGTCCCGGGGAGCTGTTTTTT. It translates to CASSPLTSGSPGELFF. Full variable domain (outside the CDR3, taken from reference TRBV3-1 and TRBJ2-2): DTAVSQTPKYLVTQMGNDKSIKCEQNLGHDTMYWYKQDSKKFLKIMFSYNNKELIINETVPNRFSPKSPDKAHLNLHINSLELGDSAVYFCASSPLTSGSPGELFFGEGSRLTVL.

Notes on this clonotype: This may be a read error, as it is one base from a much larger clone. The chain has TRBV12-3 or TRBV12-4 and TRBJ2-1; D is unresolved. The CDR3 runs to 11 residues. Trimming stripped 2 bases from V and 13 bases from J, with 9 bases between. CDR3 DNA sequence: TGTGCCAGCAGTTTAATAGGGATACAGTTCTTC. It specifies CASSLIGIQFF.

This clonotype showed up just a few times. A junction boundary mismatches the germline segment, possibly from a read error. The chain employs TRBV20-1 and TRBJ2-1, with 10 bases aligning to TRBD2. Germline V gene sequence: CDR1 DFQATT, CDR2 SNEGSKA (reference sequence). The CDR3 runs 16 residues. The DNA for the CDR3 is TGCAGTGCTAGTCCCCCTAGCGGGAGAACCTACAGTGAGCAGTTCTTC. Its translation: CSASPPSGRTYSEQFF.

The chain has TRBV12-3 or TRBV12-4 and TRBJ2-1; D is undetermined. The CDR3 sequence is 13 residues long. Trimming removed 6 bases at V and 7 bases at J, with 13 bases between. The CDR3 reads CASSRALENEQFF. In DNA, the CDR3 is TGTGCCAGCAGCCGCGCATTGGAAAATGAGCAGTTCTTC.

This clonotype occurred many times. The CDR3 bases are TGTGCCTGGAGTCCGGGCGAGACCCAGTACTTC. This translates into CAWSPGETQYF. This sequence joins TRBV30 and TRBJ2-5; no definite D call. Trimming cost V 2 bases and J 5 bases, with 6 bases left between them. From germline, CDR1 is GTSNPN and CDR2 SVGIG (reference sequence). The CDR3 contains 11 residues.

This chain links TRBV11-2 with TRBJ2-3; the match to TRBD2 covers 12 bases. The CDR3 has 16 residues. Germline V CDR1 and CDR2: SGHAT, FQNNGV. Germline trimming cut 8 bases from V and 5 bases from J; bases unmatched to any gene: 11. The CDR3 here is CASHPEGLAGRDTQYF. CDR3 nucleotides: TGTGCCAGCCACCCGGAAGGACTAGCGGGACGAGATACGCAGTATTTT.

Comment on this clonotype: One junction end disagrees with the germline gene, perhaps due to a read error. This sequence joins TRBV5-4 and TRBJ2-5; D not resolved. The CDR3 loop spans 12 amino acids. Germline CDR1 reads SGHNT; CDR2 reads YYREEE (reference sequence). CDR3 DNA sequence: TGTGCCAACAGCTTTGACCAAGAGACCCAGTACTTC. As protein: CANSFDQETQYF.

The sample holds many counts of this clonotype. The J gene is TRBJ1-2, the V gene TRBV20-1; 10 nucleotides align to TRBD1. Germline CDR1 DFQATT, CDR2 SNEGSKA (reference sequence). The V gene end was trimmed by 5 bases and the J gene end by 7 bases; junction bases not matched to a gene: 1. This CDR3 has 11 residues. The CDR3 sequence: CSARTGGGYTF. For the CDR3, the DNA is TGCAGTGCTCGGACAGGGGGTGGCTACACCTTC.

The rearrangement joins TRBV20-1 to TRBJ1-6; 7 nucleotides match TRBD1. CDR3 size: 13 residues. The V gene end was trimmed by 3 bases and the J gene end by 13 bases; junction bases not matched to a gene: 9. Germline CDR1 reads DFQATT; CDR2 reads SNEGSKA (reference sequence). The DNA for the CDR3 is TGCAGTGCTAGGGGGACAGCCACCCCCCCCCTCCACTTT. This sequence encodes CSARGTATPPLHF.

V is TRBV7-2 and J is TRBJ1-5; D is unclear. The CDR3 is made up of 14 amino acids. The germline V and J ends were trimmed by 6 bases and 4 bases, with 13 bases remaining between them. Germline CDR1 and CDR2: SGHTA and FQGNSA. CDR3 region: CASRPADTNQPQHF. DNA for the CDR3: TGTGCCAGCAGACCCGCAGACACAAATCAGCCCCAGCATTTT. Full variable domain (remainder filled in from reference TRBV7-2 and TRBJ1-5): GAGVSQSPSNKVTEKGKDVELRCDPISGHTALYWYRQSLGQGLEFLIYFQGNSAPDKSGLPSDRFSAERTGGSVSTLTIQRTQQEDSAVYLCASRPADTNQPQHFGDGTRLSIL.

This clonotype was recorded many times. CDR3 region: CASSLTNLDEQFF. The CDR3 DNA reads as TGTGCCAGCAGCTTAACAAATCTCGATGAGCAGTTCTTC. The chain uses TRBV11-2 and TRBJ2-1, with D unclear. Germline-derived CDR1 and CDR2 are SGHAT and FQNNGV. The CDR3 has 13 residues. Trimming pared 2 bases from V and 8 bases from J, leaving 10 bases between.

This clonotype was seen at least ten times. The CDR3 loop is CASSFRERNEKLFF. The CDR3 bases are TGTGCCAGCAGCTTCCGGGAAAGGAATGAAAAACTGTTTTTT. The gene calls are TRBV28 and TRBJ1-4; no definite D call. Trimming pared 6 bases from V and 5 bases from J, leaving 13 bases between. CDR3 length equals 14 residues. The germline V gene encodes CDR1 MDHEN and CDR2 SYDVKM.

In its sample, this clonotype was seen a few times. The rearrangement uses TRBV19 and TRBJ2-1, with 10 bases aligning to TRBD2. The CDR3 has 17 residues. With 6 bases clipped from V and 9 bases from J, the junction kept 17 bases outside the gene matches. Germline-derived CDR1 and CDR2 are LNHDA and SQIVND (reference sequence). The CDR3 DNA reads as TGTGCCAGTAGCCTCAGGGCTTCCGGGACTAGCGAAGGTGAGCAGTTCTTC. It encodes CASSLRASGTSEGEQFF.

This clonotype came up many times. This chain connects TRBV28 to TRBJ2-3; 8 bases match TRBD2. The CDR3 runs to 14 residues. J lost 5 bases, V lost 2 bases, and 3 bases had no gene match. Looked up from germline, CDR1 is MDHEN and CDR2 is SYDVKM. The CDR3 region has the DNA TGTGCCAGCAGTTTAAATGCGGGAGGAGATACGCAGTATTTT. The encoded protein is CASSLNAGGDTQYF.

The gene calls are TRBV6-6 and TRBJ2-2; D is unresolved. V was clipped by 0 bases and J by 2 bases, with 7 bases between them. Germline loops: CDR1 MNHNY, CDR2 SVGAGI (reference sequence). The CDR3 sequence is 15 residues long. DNA of the CDR3: TGTGCCAGCAGTTACTCGAGTCTCAACACCGGGGAGCTGTTTTTT. It translates to CASSYSSLNTGELFF.

This clonotype was seen more than once but under ten times. The chain joins TRBV5-4 to TRBJ2-7; 8 bases match TRBD1. V gave up 6 bases and J gave up 5 bases; unmatched junction bases: 7. The germline V gene has CDR1 SGHNT and CDR2 YYREEE (reference sequence). This CDR3 spans 13 amino acids. The CDR3 is CASTMGQEDEQYF. The CDR3, as DNA: TGTGCCAGCACCATGGGACAGGAGGACGAGCAGTACTTC. The full variable domain, with the rest looked up from reference TRBV5-4 and TRBJ2-7, is ETGVTQSPTHLIKTRGQQVTLRCSSQSGHNTVSWYQQALGQGPQFIFQYYREEENGRGNFPPRFSGLQFPNYSSELNVNALELDDSALYLCASTMGQEDEQYFGPGTRLTVT.

Only a few counts were recorded for this clonotype. The chain combines TRBV18 with TRBJ2-1, with TRBD1 as a possible D gene (5 bases). Germline CDR1 reads KGHSH; CDR2 reads LQKENI. Trimming pared 1 base from V and 6 bases from J, leaving 10 bases between. This CDR3 is 14 amino acids long. CDR3 loop: CASSPQGSANEQFF. The CDR3 bases are TGTGCCAGCTCACCACAGGGGTCGGCCAATGAGCAGTTCTTC.

In this sample, this clonotype turned up many times. V is TRBV11-1 and J is TRBJ2-7, with a possible D match to TRBD1 (6 bases). The CDR3 is 15 amino acids. The V and J ends lost 6 bases and 5 bases respectively, with 20 bases between them. Germline CDR1 is SGHAT and CDR2 is FQDESV (reference sequence). CDR3 amino acids: CASRPGLDSTHEQYF. For the CDR3, the DNA is TGTGCCAGCAGGCCCGGACTGGACAGCACCCACGAGCAGTACTTC.